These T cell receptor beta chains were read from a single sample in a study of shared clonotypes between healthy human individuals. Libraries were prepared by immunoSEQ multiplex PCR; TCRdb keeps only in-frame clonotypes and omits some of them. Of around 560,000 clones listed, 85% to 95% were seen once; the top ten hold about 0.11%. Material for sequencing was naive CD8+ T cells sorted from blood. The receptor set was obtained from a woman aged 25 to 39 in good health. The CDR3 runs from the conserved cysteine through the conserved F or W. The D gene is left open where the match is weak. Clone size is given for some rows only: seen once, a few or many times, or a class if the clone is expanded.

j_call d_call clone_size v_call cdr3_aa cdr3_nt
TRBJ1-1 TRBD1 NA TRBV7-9 CASSRSTGAEAFF TGTGCCAGCAGCCGATCCACAGGGGCTGAAGCTTTCTTT
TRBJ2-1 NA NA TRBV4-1 CASSQVSGFDYNEQFF TGCGCCAGCAGCCAAGTATCCGGATTTGACTACAATGAGCAGTTCTTC
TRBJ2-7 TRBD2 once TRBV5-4 CASSGGSGGYEQYF TGTGCCAGCAGCGGGGGGAGCGGGGGTTACGAGCAGTACTTC
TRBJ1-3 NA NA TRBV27 CASKDAGNTIYF TGTGCCAGCAAAGACGCAGGAAACACCATATATTTT
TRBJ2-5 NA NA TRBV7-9 CASSLETEETQYF TGTGCCAGCAGCTTAGAGACAGAAGAGACCCAGTACTTC
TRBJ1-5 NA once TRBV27 CASSGINSNQPQHF TGTGCCAGCAGTGGAATAAATAGCAATCAGCCCCAGCATTTT
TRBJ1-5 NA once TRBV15 CATSREGSAGNQPQHF TGTGCCACCAGCAGAGAGGGGTCGGCAGGGAATCAGCCCCAGCATTTT
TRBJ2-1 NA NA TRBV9 CASSLGGGGEQFF TGTGCCAGCTCCCTTGGGGGAGGAGGTGAGCAGTTCTTC
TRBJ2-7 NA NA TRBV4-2 CASSLPGEAYEQYF TGTGCCAGCAGCCTACCCGGGGAGGCCTACGAGCAGTACTTC
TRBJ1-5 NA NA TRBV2 CASSDSLRRTQPQHF TGTGCCAGCAGTGACAGTTTGCGGAGAACTCAGCCCCAGCATTTT
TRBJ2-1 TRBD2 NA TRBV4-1 CASSQGTSGWYNEQFF TGCGCCAGCAGCCAAGGGACTAGCGGGTGGTACAATGAGCAGTTCTTC
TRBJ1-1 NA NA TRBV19 CASSTSGSPNTEAFF TGTGCCAGTAGTACCTCAGGGTCCCCGAACACTGAAGCTTTCTTT
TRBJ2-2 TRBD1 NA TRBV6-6 CASSYFGTGDHGELFF TGTGCCAGCAGTTACTTCGGGACAGGGGATCACGGGGAGCTGTTTTTT
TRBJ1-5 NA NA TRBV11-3 CASSSLWAGSNQPQHF TGTGCCAGCAGCTCCCTCTGGGCAGGGAGCAATCAGCCCCAGCATTTT
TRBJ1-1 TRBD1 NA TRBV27 CASSPGTGRTFF TGTGCCAGCAGTCCCGGGACAGGGCGGACTTTCTTT
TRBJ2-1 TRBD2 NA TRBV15 CATSRDGTSVNEQFF TGTGCCACCAGCAGAGATGGGACTAGCGTCAATGAGCAGTTCTTC
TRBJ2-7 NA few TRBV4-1 CASSQEGYEQYF TGCGCCAGCAGCCAAGAGGGGTACGAGCAGTACTTC
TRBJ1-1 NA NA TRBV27 CASSLTPGLTNTEAFF TGTGCCAGCAGTTTAACTCCCGGACTCACGAACACTGAAGCTTTCTTT
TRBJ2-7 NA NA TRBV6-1 CASSEVAYEQYF TGTGCCAGCAGTGAAGTGGCCTACGAGCAGTACTTC
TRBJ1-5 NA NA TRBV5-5 CASSLGGIGQPQHF TGTGCCAGCAGCTTGGGGGGTATTGGGCAGCCCCAGCATTTT
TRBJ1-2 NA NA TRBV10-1 CASSGSLRPGYTF TGCGCCAGCAGCGGATCTTTGAGACCTGGCTACACCTTC
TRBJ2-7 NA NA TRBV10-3 CAISESIRPRGGLLRPYEQYF TGTGCCATCAGTGAGTCGATTCGACCGAGGGGGGGCTTGTTGAGGCCCTACGAGCAGTACTTC
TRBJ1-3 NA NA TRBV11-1 CASSLEESGNTIYF TGTGCCAGCAGCTTGGAAGAATCTGGAAACACCATATATTTT
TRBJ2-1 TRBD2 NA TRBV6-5 CASSYAGGRGEQFF TGTGCCAGCAGTTACGCGGGAGGGAGGGGTGAGCAGTTCTTC
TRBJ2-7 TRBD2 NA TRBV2 CASQLAYSYEQYF TGTGCCAGTCAACTAGCGTACTCCTACGAGCAGTACTTC
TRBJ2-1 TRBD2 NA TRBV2 CASSVSRSTSGKSEQFF TGTGCCAGCAGTGTAAGTAGGTCGACTAGCGGGAAGAGTGAGCAGTTCTTC
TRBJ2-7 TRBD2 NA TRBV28 CASSFIVTSGSYEQYF TGTGCCAGCAGTTTTATTGTAACTAGCGGGAGTTACGAGCAGTACTTC
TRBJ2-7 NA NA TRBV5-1 CASSSPQGYEQYF TGCGCCAGCAGCTCCCCACAGGGCTACGAGCAGTACTTC
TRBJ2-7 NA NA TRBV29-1 CSVLQPDSIYEQYF TGCAGCGTTCTCCAACCGGACAGTATCTACGAGCAGTACTTC
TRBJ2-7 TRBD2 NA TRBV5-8 CASSLAVLAGADEQYF TGTGCCAGCAGCTTGGCGGTCCTAGCGGGAGCGGACGAGCAGTACTTC
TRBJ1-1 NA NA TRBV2 CASGLVTEAFF TGTGCCAGCGGTTTGGTCACTGAAGCTTTCTTT
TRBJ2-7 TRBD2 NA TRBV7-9 CASTLGEGPGEQYF TGTGCCAGCACGCTGGGGGAGGGCCCGGGCGAGCAGTACTTC
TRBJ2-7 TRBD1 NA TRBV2 CAGTGPASYEQYF TGTGCCGGGACAGGGCCGGCCTCCTACGAGCAGTACTTC
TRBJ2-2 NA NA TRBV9 CASSTYREVSGELFF TGTGCCAGCAGCACCTACAGGGAGGTGTCCGGGGAGCTGTTTTTT
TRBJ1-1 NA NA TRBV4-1 CASSLSPGRVNTEAFF TGCGCCAGCAGCCTCTCCCCGGGCAGAGTGAACACTGAAGCTTTCTTT
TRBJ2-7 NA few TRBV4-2 CASSDAYEQYF TGTGCCAGCAGCGACGCCTACGAGCAGTACTTC
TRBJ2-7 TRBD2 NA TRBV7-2 CASSSRTSGSTYEQYF TGTGCCAGCAGCTCGCGGACTAGCGGGAGTACATACGAGCAGTACTTC
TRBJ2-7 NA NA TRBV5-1 CASSRDQTYEQYF TGCGCCAGCAGCCGGGACCAAACCTACGAGCAGTACTTC
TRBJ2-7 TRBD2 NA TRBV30 CAWSLFGGSYEQYF TGTGCCTGGAGTCTATTCGGGGGGAGCTACGAGCAGTACTTC
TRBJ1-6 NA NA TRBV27 CASSPGVRNSPLHF TGTGCCAGCAGCCCAGGGGTTCGGAATTCACCCCTCCACTTT
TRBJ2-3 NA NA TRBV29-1 CSVDPQGRTDTQYF TGCAGCGTTGACCCACAGGGTCGCACAGATACGCAGTATTTT
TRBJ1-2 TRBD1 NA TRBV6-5 CASSLSEGARGYTF TGTGCCAGCAGCCTCTCGGAGGGGGCTCGGGGCTACACCTTC
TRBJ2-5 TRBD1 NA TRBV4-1 CASSHPRDRVGETQYF TGCGCCAGCAGCCACCCCCGGGACAGGGTCGGGGAGACCCAGTACTTC
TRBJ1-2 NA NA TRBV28 CASSLTEGYGYTF TGTGCCAGCAGTTTAACTGAGGGCTATGGCTACACCTTC
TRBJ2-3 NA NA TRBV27 CASSLIPGSRTDTQYF TGTGCCAGCAGTTTAATACCAGGGAGTCGCACAGATACGCAGTATTTT
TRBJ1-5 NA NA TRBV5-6 CASSLWYSNQPQHF TGTGCCAGCAGCTTGTGGTATAGCAATCAGCCCCAGCATTTT
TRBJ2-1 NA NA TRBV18 CASSPRRTDFYNEQFF TGTGCCAGCTCGCCCCGGAGAACGGATTTTTACAATGAGCAGTTCTTC
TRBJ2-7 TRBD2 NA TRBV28 CASSRLAGGLEQYF TGTGCCAGCAGTCGACTAGCGGGAGGTCTCGAGCAGTACTTC
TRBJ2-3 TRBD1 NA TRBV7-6 CASSLFRGPDTQYF TGTGCCAGCAGCTTATTCAGGGGGCCAGATACGCAGTATTTT
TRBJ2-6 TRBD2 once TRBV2 CASSASGGSSGANVLTF TGTGCCAGCAGTGCTAGCGGGGGTAGCTCTGGGGCCAACGTCCTGACTTTC
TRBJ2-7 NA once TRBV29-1 CSVVQGPYEQYF TGCAGCGTTGTACAGGGTCCCTACGAGCAGTACTTC
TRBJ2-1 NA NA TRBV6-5 CASSPPAGDEQFF TGTGCCAGCAGTCCTCCAGCAGGCGATGAGCAGTTCTTC
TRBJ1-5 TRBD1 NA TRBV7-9 CASSSSDRGLGQPQHF TGTGCCAGCAGCTCTTCAGACAGGGGTTTAGGTCAGCCCCAGCATTTT
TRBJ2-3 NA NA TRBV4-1 CASRQPGADTQYF TGCGCCAGCAGACAGCCGGGAGCAGATACGCAGTATTTT
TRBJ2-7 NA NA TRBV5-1 CASSFKAAVLGSQYF TGCGCCAGCAGCTTTAAAGCGGCGGTCTTGGGGTCGCAGTACTTC
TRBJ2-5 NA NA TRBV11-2 CASSELTRAGEQYF TGTGCCAGCTCCGAATTGACTAGGGCCGGGGAGCAGTACTTC